This entry lists 7 T cell receptor beta chains sequenced from one sample in a study of T cell changes during pregnancy in multiple sclerosis. Sequencing was performed with immunoSEQ multiplex PCR; in TCRdb, only in-frame clones are kept and a portion is missing. The sample consists of roughly 75,000 clones, almost 95% of them appearing once. The sample was peripheral blood, taken in the third trimester of pregnancy. The receptors stem from a female donor in good health, enrolled as a control in a pregnancy study.

The chain joins TRBV30 to TRBJ2-1; possible D gene TRBD1, 6 bases. The V gene lost 3 bases and the J gene lost 8 bases, with 14 bases spanning the gap. The germline gives CDR1 GTSNPN, CDR2 SVGIG (reference sequence). The CDR3 is 13 amino acids. CDR3 loop: CAWRGAGRHEQFF. The DNA for the CDR3 is TGTGCCTGGAGGGGGGCAGGTCGTCATGAGCAGTTCTTC. Drawing the rest from reference TRBV30 and TRBJ2-1, the complete variable domain is SQTIHQWPATLVQPVGSPLSLECTVEGTSNPNLYWYRQAAGRGLQLLFYSVGIGQISSEVPQNLSASRPQDRQFILSSKKLLLSDSGFYLCAWRGAGRHEQFFGPGTRLTVL.

The rearrangement joins TRBV18 to TRBJ2-1; tentative D call: TRBD1 (5 bases). Trimming pared 2 bases from V and 6 bases from J, leaving 14 bases between. Germline V CDR1 and CDR2: KGHSH, LQKENI. The length of the CDR3 is 15 residues. The CDR3 loop is CASSPSSSRGNEQFF. The CDR3 DNA reads as TGTGCCAGCTCACCAAGCAGTTCAAGGGGCAATGAGCAGTTCTTC.

This chain links TRBV10-3 with TRBJ2-3, with 7 positions matching TRBD2. The V gene's germline CDR1 is ENHRY and CDR2 SYGVKD. V was pared by 4 bases and J by 8 bases, with 12 bases of the junction left unmatched. The CDR3 consists of 15 residues. The CDR3 is CAISGNLAGPGTQYF. CDR3 in DNA: TGTGCCATCAGTGGAAACTTAGCGGGCCCCGGTACGCAGTATTTT.

The V call is TRBV18, the J call TRBJ2-7, with unresolved D. The ends were cut back, 6 bases at V and 2 bases at J, with 17 bases in the middle. The CDR3 loop spans 15 amino acids. CDR1 is KGHSH and CDR2 is LQKENI in the germline V gene. CDR3 DNA: TGTGCCAGCTCCACCCTTCGAACAGCCACCTACGAGCAGTACTTC. It codes for CASSTLRTATYEQYF.

The chain combines TRBV28 with TRBJ1-1; 8 positions agree with TRBD1. The V gene's germline CDR1 is MDHEN and CDR2 SYDVKM. This CDR3 comprises 15 residues. The V and J ends lost 3 bases and 3 bases, in that order; junction bases with no gene match: 6. In nucleotides, the CDR3 is TGTGCCAGCAGTTTGTCAGGGGGCGGGTACACTGAAGCTTTCTTT. The encoded protein is CASSLSGGGYTEAFF.

The CDR3 region is CASSLGLEADTQYF. The CDR3 DNA is TGCGCCAGCAGCTTGGGACTAGAGGCGGATACGCAGTATTTT. The chain joins TRBV5-1 to TRBJ2-3; perhaps TRBD2 as D (6 bases). Trimming took 0 bases from V and 6 from J, leaving 11 bases between them. Germline V CDR1 and CDR2: SGHRS, YFSETQ. The CDR3 length is 14 residues. The complete variable domain, with remaining parts taken from reference TRBV5-1 and TRBJ2-3, reads KAGVTQTPRYLIKTRGQQVTLSCSPISGHRSVSWYQQTPGQGLQFLFEYFSETQRNKGNFPGRFSGRQFSNSRSEMNVSTLELGDSALYLCASSLGLEADTQYFGPGTRLTVL.

The CDR3 is CASSPSTEYGYTF. CDR3 nucleotides: TGTGCCAGCTCACCTTCGACTGAATATGGCTACACCTTC. The rearrangement joins TRBV18 to TRBJ1-2; D is ambiguous. The V gene's germline CDR1 is KGHSH and CDR2 LQKENI. Trimming shortened V by 3 bases and J by 5 bases, and 10 bases separated the two germline ends. The CDR3 is made up of 13 amino acids.